These 8 T cell receptor beta chains share one sample of origin, sequenced in a study of shared clonotypes between healthy human individuals. Profiling relied on immunoSEQ multiplex PCR, and the TCRdb table lists in-frame clones only, not all of them. The profile shows some 530,000 clones, around 73% of them singletons. What was sequenced was PBMCs. Every receptor here comes from a woman aged 40-49 years in good health. Some clones in this sample may be carry-over from other donors' samples.

This clone is a singleton in its sample. The genes are TRBV18 and TRBJ1-1, with D unresolved. Trimming removed 3 bases from V and 0 bases from J, with 8 bases in between. In germline, CDR1 is KGHSH, CDR2 LQKENI. CDR3 length: 14 residues. DNA for the CDR3: TGTGCCAGCTCACCCTGGCGGTTGAACACTGAAGCTTTCTTT. As protein: CASSPWRLNTEAFF.

This chain uses TRBV30 with TRBJ1-2; no reliable D call. This CDR3 spans 12 amino acids. V was pared by 4 bases and J by 6 bases, with 12 bases between. The germline CDR1 and CDR2 sequences are GTSNPN and SVGIG (reference sequence). This CDR3 is CAWNGGGNGYTF. CDR3 in DNA: TGTGCCTGGAATGGCGGAGGGAATGGCTACACCTTC. The complete variable domain, with remaining parts taken from reference TRBV30 and TRBJ1-2, reads SQTIHQWPATLVQPVGSPLSLECTVEGTSNPNLYWYRQAAGRGLQLLFYSVGIGQISSEVPQNLSASRPQDRQFILSSKKLLLSDSGFYLCAWNGGGNGYTFGSGTRLTVV.

The chain uses TRBV6-4 and TRBJ2-1; D not certain. The germline CDR1 and CDR2 sequences are MRHNA and SNTAGT. V was clipped by 5 bases and J by 1 base, with 12 bases between them. The CDR3 covers 15 residues. The CDR3 nucleotides read TGTGCCAGCAGTTACTTATTTACTTCCTACAATGAGCAGTTCTTC. Encoded protein: CASSYLFTSYNEQFF.

This chain uses TRBV28 with TRBJ2-1, with a weak D call TRBD2 (6 bases). The CDR3 is 13 residues long. Trimming removed 5 bases from V and 6 bases from J, with 11 bases in between. Germline V gene sequence: CDR1 MDHEN, CDR2 SYDVKM. The CDR3 loop is CASSPLGGNEQFF. The CDR3 coding sequence is TGTGCCAGCAGTCCACTGGGGGGCAATGAGCAGTTCTTC.

In its sample, this clone was seen a few times. The gene calls are TRBV19 and TRBJ1-1; a weak D match, TRBD1 (5 bases). The CDR3 consists of 13 residues. Trimming took 7 bases from V and 3 from J, leaving 12 bases between them. Germline V gene data show CDR1 as LNHDA and CDR2 as SQIVND (reference sequence). The CDR3 loop reads CASNQGRYTEAFF. The CDR3 nucleotides are TGTGCCAGTAATCAGGGCCGTTACACTGAAGCTTTCTTT.

CDR3 sequence (DNA): TGTGCCAGCAGAGACCAGGGGACTAACTATGGCTACACCTTC. Amino acids: CASRDQGTNYGYTF. The V call is TRBV6-6, the J call TRBJ1-2; D perhaps matches TRBD1 (6 bases). Germline assignment: CDR1 MNHNY and CDR2 SVGAGI (reference sequence). Trimming took 6 bases from V and 0 from J, leaving 11 bases between them. This CDR3 is built from 14 residues.

Points on this clone: One end of the junction does not line up with germline, which may come from a read error. This chain connects TRBV7-7 to TRBJ2-2; D remains unclear. Germline CDR1 and CDR2: SSHAT and FNYEAQ (reference sequence). The length of the CDR3 is 13 residues. CDR3 DNA sequence: TGTGCTAGCAGCTTAGATCGAAGCGGGGAGCTGTTTTTT. Protein product: CASSLDRSGELFF.

This clone came up once. The chain combines TRBV28 with TRBJ2-3; the match to TRBD2 covers 12 bases. The V gene's germline CDR1 is MDHEN and CDR2 SYDVKM. Trimming took 11 bases from V and 3 from J; bases not matched to a gene: 12. The CDR3 totals 16 residues. CDR3 in DNA: TGTGCCTCAGACGATGGACTAGCGGGAATTACAGATACGCAGTATTTT. Encoded protein: CASDDGLAGITDTQYF.